Below, 27 T cell receptor beta chains from the same sample are listed, as sequenced in a study of T cell repertoires in cytomegalovirus infection. One entry per CDR3 protein, called by TCRdb with MiXCR from the reads. This sample carries around 770,000 distinct CDR3 sequences, roughly 29% of them seen once, and the ten largest clones take around 13%. The antigens of these receptors remain unknown. The sample was cultured CD8+ T cells from PBMCs, taken from culture after CMV antigen stimulation. The receptors stem from a human donor in good health (CMV status not recorded). Some clones in this sample may be carry-over from other donors' samples.

This clonotype came up a few times. The chain uses TRBV9 and TRBJ2-1; maybe TRBD2 (5 bases). The germline V and J ends were trimmed by 0 bases and 6 bases, with 10 bases remaining between them. The CDR3 runs 14 residues. The germline gives CDR1 SGDLS, CDR2 YYNGEE. As DNA, the CDR3 is TGTGCCAGCAGCGTAGAAGGCGGGTCCAATGAGCAGTTCTTC. Protein sequence: CASSVEGGSNEQFF.

This clonotype appeared a few times. This chain joins TRBV19 and TRBJ1-5; D ambiguous. CDR1 and CDR2 from the germline V gene are LNHDA and SQIVND (reference sequence). CDR3 length: 15 amino acids. The ends were cut back, 2 bases at V and 0 bases at J, with 8 bases in the middle. The DNA for the CDR3 is TGTGCCAGTAGTATATCCGGCCGTAGCAATCAGCCCCAGCATTTT. As protein: CASSISGRSNQPQHF.

This clonotype occurred many times. The rearrangement links TRBV12-3 or TRBV12-4 to TRBJ1-1; 9 bases are a match to TRBD1. J gave up 5 bases and V 6 bases, and 4 bases lay outside the gene matches. The CDR3 is made up of 13 amino acids. The CDR3 region has the DNA TGTGCCAGCAGGGGGACAGGGATGACTGAAGCTTTCTTT. It specifies CASRGTGMTEAFF.

The rearrangement links TRBV20-1 to TRBJ2-7; D is undetermined. There are 15 residues in the CDR3. Germline V gene lookup returns CDR1 DFQATT and CDR2 SNEGSKA (reference sequence). Trimming removed 0 bases from V and 0 bases from J, with 12 bases in between. DNA of the CDR3: TGCAGTGCTAGAGATCCGGGTCTCAGCTCCTACGAGCAGTACTTC. Its protein product is CSARDPGLSSYEQYF.

Many counts were recorded for this clonotype. This CDR3 is CASSQTSGVHPLREQYF. The CDR3 DNA is TGTGCCAGCAGCCAGACTAGCGGGGTCCATCCCCTACGAGAGCAGTACTTC. The chain joins TRBV7-6 to TRBJ2-7; 11 nucleotides line up with TRBD2. J lost 7 bases, V lost 5 bases, and 16 bases had no gene match. This CDR3 spans 17 amino acids. Germline V gene sequence: CDR1 SGHVS, CDR2 FNYEAQ.

This clonotype was observed at least ten times. The rearrangement links TRBV7-9 to TRBJ2-2; 10 bases match TRBD1. V shed 3 bases, J shed 7 bases, and the junction held 11 bases outside the gene matches. The CDR3 has 17 residues. From germline, CDR1 is SEHNR and CDR2 FQNEAQ (reference sequence). The CDR3 DNA is TGTGCCAGCAGCTTCGCGGGACAGGGGACGTCGATCGGGGAGCTGTTTTTT. Translating gives CASSFAGQGTSIGELFF.

This clonotype was counted a few times. This chain joins TRBV11-2 and TRBJ2-5; TRBD1 might be the D (6 bases). Trimming took 2 bases from V and 1 from J, leaving 11 bases between them. Germline V gene lookup returns CDR1 SGHAT and CDR2 FQNNGV. There are 15 residues in the CDR3. The CDR3 DNA follows: TGTGCCAGCAGCTTAAGCAGGGGAATCCAAGAGACCCAGTACTTC. This codes for CASSLSRGIQETQYF.

This clonotype was detected ten times or more. The chain is built from TRBV7-8 and TRBJ2-1, with D perhaps matching TRBD2 (6 bases). From germline, CDR1 is SGHVS and CDR2 FQNEAQ. The V gene lost 3 bases and the J gene lost 4 bases, with 13 bases spanning the gap. The CDR3 spans 15 residues. This chain's CDR3 is CASSLTRPSYNEQFF. As DNA, the CDR3 is TGTGCCAGCAGCTTGACTAGACCCTCATACAATGAGCAGTTCTTC.

The gene calls are TRBV27 and TRBJ2-1, with 7 positions matching TRBD1. This CDR3 contains 15 residues. The germline V gene has CDR1 MNHEY and CDR2 SMNVEV (reference sequence). V trimming: 1 base; J trimming: 4 bases; junction bases outside the gene matches: 4. CDR3 sequence: CASSLYLTGYNEQFF. Here the CDR3 DNA reads TGTGCCAGCAGTTTATACTTGACAGGGTACAATGAGCAGTTCTTC.

This clonotype was picked up many times. CDR3 DNA: TGTGCCAGCAGCCATAAAGCGGGGCCGAGCACAGATACGCAGTATTTT. Translated: CASSHKAGPSTDTQYF. The V call is TRBV7-9, the J call TRBJ2-3; the match to TRBD2 covers 7 bases. The V gene's germline CDR1 is SEHNR and CDR2 FQNEAQ (reference sequence). The CDR3 extends over 16 amino acids. V trimming: 5 bases; J trimming: 0 bases; junction bases outside the gene matches: 8. The full variable domain, in which reference TRBV7-9 and TRBJ2-3 provide the parts outside the CDR3, is DTGVSQNPRHKITKRGQNVTFRCDPISEHNRLYWYRQTLGQGPEFLTYFQNEAQLEKSRLLSDRFSAERPKGSFSTLEIQRTEQGDSAMYLCASSHKAGPSTDTQYFGPGTRLTVL.

The chain couples TRBV7-9 to TRBJ2-7, with 16 positions matching TRBD2. The length of the CDR3 is 17 residues. V shed 5 bases, J shed 2 bases, and the junction held 6 bases outside the gene matches. Germline V gene lookup returns CDR1 SEHNR and CDR2 FQNEAQ (reference sequence). The CDR3 nucleotides read TGTGCCAGCAGCGACGGGACTAGCGGGGGGGCGACCTACGAGCAGTACTTC. This gives the protein CASSDGTSGGATYEQYF. Full variable domain (rest looked up from reference TRBV7-9 and TRBJ2-7): DTGVSQNPRHKITKRGQNVTFRCDPISEHNRLYWYRQTLGQGPEFLTYFQNEAQLEKSRLLSDRFSAERPKGSFSTLEIQRTEQGDSAMYLCASSDGTSGGATYEQYFGPGTRLTVT.

This clonotype was seen a handful of times. The chain joins TRBV5-5 to TRBJ1-2, with 7 bases identical to TRBD1. This CDR3 comprises 14 residues. CDR1 and CDR2 from the germline V gene are SGHKS and YYEKEE (reference sequence). Germline trimming cut 4 bases from V and 2 bases from J; bases unmatched to any gene: 5. The CDR3 is CASSGGTENYGYTF. For the CDR3, the DNA is TGTGCCAGCAGCGGGGGGACAGAGAACTATGGCTACACCTTC. The whole variable domain, filled in from reference TRBV5-5 and TRBJ1-2, reads DAGVTQSPTHLIKTRGQQVTLRCSPISGHKSVSWYQQVLGQGPQFIFQYYEKEERGRGNFPDRFSARQFPNYSSELNVNALLLGDSALYLCASSGGTENYGYTFGSGTRLTVV.

The V gene is TRBV7-6, the J gene TRBJ2-7, with D possibly being TRBD1 or TRBD2 (5 bases each). The ends were cut back, 5 bases at V and 6 bases at J, with 11 bases in the middle. The CDR3 length is 12 residues. Germline lookup yields CDR1 SGHVS and CDR2 FNYEAQ. The CDR3, as DNA: TGTGCCAGCAGCCAACCCGGGGCCGAGCAGTACTTC. It encodes CASSQPGAEQYF.

This clonotype came up a few times. The V and J genes are TRBV7-2 and TRBJ1-6; D may be TRBD1 (5 bases). CDR3 length equals 17 residues. Germline values: CDR1 SGHTA, CDR2 FQGNSA. Deletions cut 3 bases from V and 0 bases from J, with 12 bases between. For the CDR3, the DNA is TGTGCCAGCAGCTTCATTTCAGGGAGCTCCTATAATTCACCCCTCCACTTT. Its translation is CASSFISGSSYNSPLHF.

Concerning this clonotype itself: Because the CDR3 is missing its conserved closing phenylalanine or tryptophan, this is likely a read error. This chain joins TRBV6-2 or TRBV6-3 and TRBJ2-5; no reliable D call. Germline assignment: CDR1 MNHEY and CDR2 SVGEGT. The CDR3 is 10 amino acids. Trimming took off 10 bases at V and 2 bases at J, with 5 bases between the two ends. CDR3 coding DNA: TGTGCCACCAGACAAGAGACCCAGTACTCC. Its translation: CATRQETQYS.

This clonotype was observed once. This sequence joins TRBV20-1 and TRBJ1-2, with D maybe TRBD1 (5 bases). Germline V CDR1 and CDR2: DFQATT, SNEGSKA (reference sequence). Trimming shortened V by 6 bases and J by 2 bases, and 16 bases separated the two germline ends. The CDR3 sequence is 14 residues long. CDR3 coding DNA: TGCAGTGCCCCCACCCTGACAGAAAACTATGGCTACACCTTC. Its protein product is CSAPTLTENYGYTF.

Comments on this clonotype: Since a much larger clone is just one base distant, this may be a read error. This chain joins TRBV7-9 and TRBJ2-5; D is unclear. The V end lost 4 bases, the J end lost 2 bases, and 5 bases lay between the germline ends. The CDR3 extends over 12 amino acids. Looked up from germline, CDR1 is SEHNR and CDR2 is FQNEAQ (reference sequence). The DNA for the CDR3 is TGTGCCAGCAGCTACACTCAAGAGACCCAGTACTTC. It translates to CASSYTQETQYF.

The rearrangement uses TRBV19 and TRBJ2-6; 9 bases agree with TRBD1. There are 18 residues in the CDR3. J lost 0 bases, V lost 5 bases, and 8 bases had no gene match. From germline, CDR1 is LNHDA and CDR2 SQIVND (reference sequence). The CDR3 nucleotides are TGTGCCAGTAGTCTCCGAACAGGGGGCGTCTCTGGGGCCAACGTCCTGACTTTC. It codes for CASSLRTGGVSGANVLTF.

This chain links TRBV24-1 with TRBJ2-2; D ambiguous. In germline, CDR1 is KGHDR, CDR2 SFDVKD. Trimming took 2 bases from V and 0 from J, leaving 3 bases between them. The CDR3 totals 14 residues. This CDR3 reads CATSDWTNTGELFF. Written as DNA, the CDR3 is TGTGCCACCAGTGATTGGACGAACACCGGGGAGCTGTTTTTT.

This clonotype was seen a few times. V usage is TRBV19 and J usage is TRBJ2-1; 7 bases map to TRBD2. Germline V gene data show CDR1 as LNHDA and CDR2 as SQIVND (reference sequence). J gave up 8 bases and V 7 bases, and 11 bases lay outside the gene matches. The CDR3 is 14 residues long. Written as DNA, the CDR3 is TGTGCCAGTACTAACGGGCGGGGGATCGATGAGCAGTTCTTC. Amino acids: CASTNGRGIDEQFF.

This clonotype was found many times. V and J are TRBV5-6 and TRBJ2-6, with no clear D. Trimming removed 4 bases from V and 2 bases from J, with 7 bases in between. The CDR3 has 14 residues. CDR1 is SGHDT, CDR2 YYEEEE, per germline. The CDR3 loop reads CASSLGTGANVLTF. The DNA of the CDR3 is TGTGCCAGCAGCCTCGGAACTGGGGCCAACGTCCTGACTTTC.

This clonotype was seen at least ten times. This chain joins TRBV7-2 and TRBJ1-1; no clear D. CDR1 and CDR2 (germline): SGHTA, FQGNSA. Trimming pared 4 bases from V and 3 bases from J, leaving 15 bases between. The CDR3 is 15 amino acids. CDR3 protein: CASSYYPVLDTEAFF. For the CDR3, the DNA is TGTGCCAGCAGCTATTACCCCGTTTTGGACACTGAAGCTTTCTTT.

The genes are TRBV15 and TRBJ1-5, with D possibly matching TRBD1 (5 bases). The length of the CDR3 is 15 residues. Germline V gene lookup returns CDR1 LNHNV and CDR2 YYDKDF (reference sequence). V dropped 0 bases and J dropped 6 bases, with 12 bases sitting between them. The CDR3 DNA reads as TGTGCCACCAGCAGAGATTTGGGGGAGGGTCAGCCCCAGCATTTT. Its protein is CATSRDLGEGQPQHF.

The chain has TRBV7-9 and TRBJ2-7; possible D gene TRBD1, 6 bases. The germline V and J ends were trimmed by 4 bases and 1 base, with 14 bases remaining between them. Germline V gene sequence: CDR1 SEHNR, CDR2 FQNEAQ (reference sequence). This CDR3 spans 15 amino acids. CDR3 amino acids: CASSSYDRFSYEQYV. CDR3 nucleotides: TGTGCCAGCAGCTCCTATGACAGGTTTTCCTACGAGCAGTACGTC.

This clonotype occurred many times. The rearrangement uses TRBV7-9 and TRBJ2-3; TRBD2 matches at 15 bases. Germline assignment: CDR1 SEHNR and CDR2 FQNEAQ (reference sequence). This CDR3 has 15 residues. Germline trimming cut 4 bases from V and 6 bases from J; bases unmatched to any gene: 2. CDR3 DNA sequence: TGTGCCAGCAGCTGGACTAGCGGGGGGGCGGATACGCAGTATTTT. As protein: CASSWTSGGADTQYF.

This clonotype was counted only a few times. The V gene is TRBV2, the J gene TRBJ2-6; the D is unclear. The CDR3 is made up of 15 amino acids. CDR1 is SNHLY, CDR2 FYNNEI, per germline. Trimming removed 6 bases at V and 0 bases at J, with 9 bases between. The DNA of the CDR3 is TGTGCCAGCAGAGCAGGCTACTCTGGGGCCAACGTCCTGACTTTC. Translated, it gives CASRAGYSGANVLTF.

The V gene is TRBV20-1, the J gene TRBJ1-1; weak D call: TRBD1 (5 bases). Germline loops: CDR1 DFQATT, CDR2 SNEGSKA (reference sequence). The CDR3 is 13 residues long. Trimming shortened V by 2 bases and J by 1 base, and 8 bases separated the two germline ends. CDR3 nucleotides: TGCAGTGCTAGACGTCAGGGGAACACTGAAGCTTTCTTT. Translation gives CSARRQGNTEAFF.